This T cell receptor (beta chain) was identified in a study of blood T cell repertoires in COVID-19. About the research overall: Sites across the United States, Italy and Spain contributed samples from acute and convalescent COVID-19. PBMCs, B-cell-depleted T cells, or T cells were the source of the cDNA or gDNA that made up the material.

The germline CDR1 and CDR2 sequences are GTSNPN and SVGIG (reference sequence). The CDR3 totals 13 residues. Trimming took 2 bases from V and 2 from J; bases not matched to a gene: 3. Authors' analysis steps: Cell counts per sample came from amplifying reference gene primers. Produced via immunoSEQ multiplex PCR; TCRdb's table is partial and in-frame only. The DNA gave D and trimming, while V, J and clone size come from that table. The sample lists about 72,000 clones, about 80% seen once, with about 17% in the top ten. The gene calls are TRBV30 and TRBJ2-7; TRBD1 matches 7 bases. This receptor was obtained from a human donor in a cohort sampled during active COVID-19. Material: peripheral blood. The CDR3 here is CAWSRGQTYEQYF. In DNA, the CDR3 is TGTGCCTGGAGTAGGGGACAGACCTACGAGCAGTACTTC.